The entry below gives a single T cell receptor (beta chain) sequence along with its context. The data were taken from a study of T cell clones after liver transplantation. Whole-study context: Until 12-24 months post-transplant, subjects got standard immunosuppression and no induction.

The method was immunoSEQ multiplex PCR; TCRdb's version includes in-frame clones alone and lacks a portion of them. The data contain over 100,000 clones, roughly four fifths of them seen just once; the ten biggest clones take up over 0.75%. In germline, CDR1 is SGHRS, CDR2 YFSETQ. V was clipped by 0 bases and J by 2 bases, with 13 bases between them. This CDR3 region has 16 residues. Sample: CD4+ T cells from blood, taken before liver transplant. The receptor was isolated from a human donor who received a liver transplant. The rearrangement joins TRBV5-1 to TRBJ2-3, with D possibly TRBD2 on 5 matching bases. The CDR3 is CASSLALATTTDTQYF. The CDR3 nucleotides read TGCGCCAGCAGCTTGGCCTTAGCGACTACCACAGATACGCAGTATTTT.